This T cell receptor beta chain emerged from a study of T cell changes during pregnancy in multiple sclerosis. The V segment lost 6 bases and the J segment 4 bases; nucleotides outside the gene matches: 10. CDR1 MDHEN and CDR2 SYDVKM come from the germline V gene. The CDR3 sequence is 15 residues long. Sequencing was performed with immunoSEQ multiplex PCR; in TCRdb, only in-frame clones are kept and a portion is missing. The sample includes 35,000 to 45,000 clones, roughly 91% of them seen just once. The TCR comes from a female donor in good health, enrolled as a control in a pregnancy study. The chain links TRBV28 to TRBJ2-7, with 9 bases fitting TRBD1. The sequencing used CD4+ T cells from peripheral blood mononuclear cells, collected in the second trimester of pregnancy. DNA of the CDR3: TGTGCCAGCAGGAGAACAGGGGGCGGAACTTACGAGCAGTACTTC. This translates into CASRRTGGGTYEQYF.